This T cell receptor (beta chain) was recovered during a study of Ad26.COV2.S vaccination and SARS-CoV-2 variants. Study at large: By the intramuscular route, Ad26.COV2.S was given once, or twice 56 days apart.

Treatment here: 15 to 20 received Ad26.COV2.S at low or high dose, single or two shots; 5 received placebo; per-sample allocation not given. At day 63 after the first vaccine or placebo injection, samples were drawn. The germline CDR1 and CDR2 sequences are LGHNA and YSLEER. This CDR3 spans 16 amino acids. The V and J ends lost 1 base and 5 bases respectively, with 17 bases between them. TCRdb keeps only in-frame clones here, not all; method: immunoSEQ multiplex PCR. Of some 500,000 clones listed, approximately 92% are singletons. The clonotype was recovered from a person aged 18-65 years who received the Ad26.COV2.S COVID-19 vaccine or a placebo. V usage is TRBV4-3 and J usage is TRBJ2-5, with D perhaps TRBD2 (6 bases). This specimen was peripheral blood, taken in a trial of Ad26.COV2.S vaccine versus placebo. CDR3 sequence (DNA): TGCGCCAGCAGCCAAGGGGCGGGACGGGGGTTTGAGACCCAGTACTTC. Residues: CASSQGAGRGFETQYF.